The source of this TCR beta chain is a study of beta chain features in type 1 diabetes. Findings of the study overall: Shortening of TCRB CDR3s, moderate but significant, appeared in all four CD4+ subsets of Type 1 diabetes patients.

Remarks on this clone: Its antigen is not identified.

Expressed TCRB transcripts got sequenced, as all isolated RNA was reverse transcribed. Data came from immunoSEQ multiplex PCR; TCRdb stores just in-frame clones and leaves some out. Among about 660,000 clones listed, over 12% were seen once. Sequenced input: naive CD4+ T cells from blood. The TCR sequence derives from a man between 18 and 29 years old with type 1 diabetes.

The CDR3 nucleotides are TGTGCCAGCAGACCCGGGACGACCAACTCGAACGGCTACACCTTC. Translating gives CASRPGTTNSNGYTF. This chain connects TRBV2 to TRBJ1-2, with D perhaps matching TRBD1 (5 bases). This CDR3 contains 15 residues. CDR1 is SNHLY and CDR2 is FYNNEI in the germline V gene. Trimming took off 6 bases at V and 8 bases at J, with 22 bases between the two ends.